This TCR beta chain was identified in a study of T cell repertoires in cytomegalovirus infection. This clonotype was picked up many times. Deletions cut 5 bases from V and 4 bases from J, with 20 bases between. The CDR3 sequence is 16 residues long. Per germline, CDR1 SEHNR and CDR2 FQNEAQ (reference sequence). TCRdb passed the reads through MiXCR, listing each CDR3 protein once. This table has 500,000 to 600,000 distinct CDR3 sequences, approximately 15% appearing once. The specimen was CD8+ T cells from PBMCs. This sequence was found in a human donor in good health (CMV status not recorded). Some clones in this sample may be carry-over from other donors' samples. The V call is TRBV7-9, the J call TRBJ1-1; D uncertain. Here the CDR3 reads CASSAMAATLGTEAFF. In nucleotides, the CDR3 is TGTGCCAGCAGCGCAATGGCAGCCACGTTGGGCACTGAAGCTTTCTTT. Full variable domain (rest looked up from reference TRBV7-9 and TRBJ1-1): DTGVSQNPRHKITKRGQNVTFRCDPISEHNRLYWYRQTLGQGPEFLTYFQNEAQLEKSRLLSDRFSAERPKGSFSTLEIQRTEQGDSAMYLCASSAMAATLGTEAFFGQGTRLTVV.